The 28 T cell receptor beta chains in this list originate from one sample, sequenced in a study of T cell repertoires in cytomegalovirus infection. No cognate antigen is known for these TCRs. Each CDR3 protein is one row after TCRdb ran MiXCR on the reads. The table records about 740,000 distinct CDR3 sequences, 30% to 40% of them present only once. This specimen consisted of cultured PBMCs, obtained from culture after CMV antigen stimulation. The receptors come from a human donor in good health (CMV status not recorded). Some clones in this sample may be carry-over from other donors' samples.

This clonotype was recorded a few times. The chain couples TRBV6-1 to TRBJ1-2; possible D gene TRBD1, 5 bases. Germline V gene data show CDR1 as MNHNS and CDR2 as SASEGT. V dropped 4 bases and J dropped 4 bases, with 16 bases sitting between them. The CDR3 sequence is 15 residues long. CDR3 coding DNA: TGTGCCAGCAGTGCCCAGGGTGAAAGAATCTATGGCTACACCTTC. Encoded protein: CASSAQGERIYGYTF.

This clonotype was detected many times. V and J are TRBV7-2 and TRBJ2-3; D gene ambiguous. Germline lookup yields CDR1 SGHTA and CDR2 FQGNSA. This CDR3 spans 11 amino acids. V lost 4 bases and J lost 6, with 5 bases in between. CDR3 protein: CASSSPDTQYF. The CDR3 DNA sequence: TGTGCCAGCAGCTCCCCCGATACGCAGTATTTT.

This clonotype was recorded at least ten times. The chain recombines TRBV7-2 with TRBJ2-5; D is tentatively TRBD1 or TRBD2 (6 bases each). The CDR3 has 15 amino acids. Germline values: CDR1 SGHTA, CDR2 FQGNSA. The V end lost 4 bases, the J end lost 5 bases, and 17 bases lay between the germline ends. CDR3 coding DNA: TGTGCCAGCAGCTCCCTATTGGGGGGCCGCGAGACCCAGTACTTC. Translation: CASSSLLGGRETQYF.

This clonotype has ten or more counts. V gene TRBV7-6 combines with J gene TRBJ2-1, with D unclear. The CDR3 is made up of 14 amino acids. The germline V gene encodes CDR1 SGHVS and CDR2 FNYEAQ. V lost 1 base, J lost 5 bases, and 9 bases lay in between. The CDR3 DNA reads TGTGCCAGCAGCTTAGAGGGCCTCGACAATGAGCAGTTCTTC. Translated, it gives CASSLEGLDNEQFF.

This clonotype showed up just a few times. The chain has TRBV27 and TRBJ2-2, with D hard to call. Germline assignment: CDR1 MNHEY and CDR2 SMNVEV (reference sequence). The CDR3 spans 14 residues. V was pared by 5 bases and J by 3 bases, with 10 bases between. The CDR3 protein is CASSTGQYTGELFF. Here the CDR3 DNA reads TGTGCCAGCAGTACTGGGCAATACACCGGGGAGCTGTTTTTT.

The sample holds a few counts of this clonotype. The chain uses TRBV20-1 and TRBJ2-5; 9 positions match TRBD1. Germline CDR1 reads DFQATT; CDR2 reads SNEGSKA (reference sequence). This CDR3 region has 13 residues. After removal of 3 bases from V and 4 bases from J, the junction contained 3 bases not matched to a gene. DNA of the CDR3: TGCAGTGCTAGGGGACAGGGTCGAGAGACCCAGTACTTC. Amino acid sequence: CSARGQGRETQYF.

This rearrangement joins TRBV7-2 to TRBJ1-1, with D unresolved. Deletions cut 5 bases from V and 0 bases from J, with 16 bases between. Germline V gene lookup returns CDR1 SGHTA and CDR2 FQGNSA. This CDR3 has 16 residues. This CDR3 reads CASSPERLPVNTEAFF. The CDR3 coding sequence is TGTGCCAGCAGCCCAGAAAGGCTCCCGGTGAACACTGAAGCTTTCTTT.

CDR3 in amino acids: CASSSPTGTGGYEQYF. CDR3 sequence (DNA): TGTGCCAGCAGTTCCCCGACCGGGACAGGGGGCTACGAGCAGTACTTC. This chain connects TRBV12-3 or TRBV12-4 to TRBJ2-7; 11 bases are a match to TRBD1. The CDR3 runs 16 residues. V lost 4 bases, J lost 3 bases, and 8 bases stayed unmatched.

This clonotype was seen a few times. V usage is TRBV7-6 and J usage is TRBJ2-3; the match to TRBD2 covers 7 bases. The length of the CDR3 is 14 residues. V gave up 3 bases and J gave up 5 bases; unmatched junction bases: 5. Germline V gene data show CDR1 as SGHVS and CDR2 as FNYEAQ. The CDR3 DNA is TGTGCCAGCAGCTTCACTAGCGCGGGAGATACGCAGTATTTT. Its protein is CASSFTSAGDTQYF. Full variable domain (rest looked up from reference TRBV7-6 and TRBJ2-3): GAGVSQSPRYKVTKRGQDVALRCDPISGHVSLYWYRQALGQGPEFLTYFNYEAQQDKSGLPNDRFSAERPEGSISTLTIQRTEQRDSAMYRCASSFTSAGDTQYFGPGTRLTVL.

This chain connects TRBV18 to TRBJ1-1; D remains unclear. The CDR3 contains 14 residues. Germline values: CDR1 KGHSH, CDR2 LQKENI. Trimming cost V 0 bases and J 10 bases, with 15 bases left between them. The CDR3 nucleotides read TGTGCCAGCTCACCACCTGGGCCCCCAGCGGCAGCTTTCTTT. Amino acid sequence: CASSPPGPPAAAFF.

The genes are TRBV6-2 or TRBV6-3 and TRBJ2-1; D ambiguous. Germline loops: CDR1 MNHEY, CDR2 SVGEGT. The ends were cut back, 4 bases at V and 1 base at J, with 14 bases in the middle. This CDR3 has 16 amino acids. For the CDR3, the DNA is TGTGCCAGCAGTTCCCTGGATGCGGCTTCCTACAATGAGCAGTTCTTC. Its translation: CASSSLDAASYNEQFF.

This clonotype has a single count. The chain couples TRBV7-2 to TRBJ2-1; TRBD2 is a possible D gene (6 bases). Per germline, CDR1 SGHTA and CDR2 FQGNSA. The CDR3 is 14 residues long. V was trimmed by 9 bases and J by 2 bases, leaving 14 bases between them. The CDR3 nucleotides are TGTGCCAGTGGGTCGACGGGAGCCTACAATGAGCAGTTCTTC. It encodes CASGSTGAYNEQFF.

The chain employs TRBV5-4 and TRBJ2-5; D gene ambiguous. The V and J ends lost 4 bases and 1 base respectively, with 14 bases between them. The CDR3 is made up of 15 amino acids. CDR1 SGHNT and CDR2 YYREEE come from the germline V gene (reference sequence). CDR3 sequence reads: CASSPGPAIQETQYF. The CDR3, as DNA: TGTGCCAGCAGCCCCGGGCCAGCGATCCAAGAGACCCAGTACTTC.

This clonotype was observed a handful of times. The rearrangement joins TRBV7-9 to TRBJ2-1; D not certain. The length of the CDR3 is 15 residues. The germline CDR1 and CDR2 sequences are SEHNR and FQNEAQ (reference sequence). The V and J ends lost 8 bases and 9 bases respectively, with 23 bases between them. Written as DNA, the CDR3 is TGTGCCAGCCGAAGCCCGCACGAAGGTGGTCGTGAGCAGTTCTTC. Its translation is CASRSPHEGGREQFF.

The chain is built from TRBV3-1 and TRBJ2-7; D unresolved. The CDR3 runs to 13 residues. The V gene lost 2 bases and the J gene lost 3 bases, with 8 bases spanning the gap. The V gene's germline CDR1 is LGHDT and CDR2 YNNKEL (reference sequence). CDR3 region: CASSQSLIYEQYF. CDR3 in DNA: TGTGCCAGCAGCCAATCTTTGATCTACGAGCAGTACTTC.

There are a few counts of this clonotype. The rearrangement links TRBV10-3 to TRBJ1-1, with a possible D match to TRBD1 (5 bases). CDR3 length: 15 amino acids. Germline CDR1 reads ENHRY; CDR2 reads SYGVKD. With 7 bases removed from V and 1 base from J, the gap between germline ends came to 16 bases. The CDR3 nucleotides are TGTGCCATCACCCCATCGGGTAGGGGGAACACTGAAGCTTTCTTT. Translating gives CAITPSGRGNTEAFF.

V gene TRBV19 combines with J gene TRBJ2-1; the match to TRBD1 covers 9 bases. The CDR3 runs to 16 residues. With V trimmed by 5 bases and J by 4 bases, 9 bases remained unmatched. Germline V lookup: CDR1 LNHDA, CDR2 SQIVND (reference sequence). The CDR3 DNA is TGTGCCAGTAGTTGGACAGGGGCGCCTCTTTACAATGAGCAGTTCTTC. Protein product: CASSWTGAPLYNEQFF.

The chain uses TRBV5-1 and TRBJ2-5; perhaps TRBD2 as D (5 bases). This CDR3 spans 14 amino acids. Germline V gene sequence: CDR1 SGHRS, CDR2 YFSETQ. Deletions cut 5 bases from V and 3 bases from J, with 14 bases between. The CDR3 nucleotides are TGCGCCAGCAGTGGCGGACTGACTGAAGAGACCCAGTACTTC. Amino acid sequence: CASSGGLTEETQYF.

This clonotype was recorded many times. The V call is TRBV6-6, the J call TRBJ2-7; no clear D gene. V was cut by 6 bases and J by 5 bases, with 8 bases left in between. CDR3 size: 11 residues. The V gene's germline CDR1 is MNHNY and CDR2 SVGAGI (reference sequence). The CDR3 loop reads CASSRGDEQYF. CDR3 nucleotides: TGTGCCAGCAGCCGAGGCGACGAGCAGTACTTC.

The CDR3 region has the DNA TGTGCCCTACGACCAGCGGGAGTTGTCAGCAGCACCGGGGAGCTGTTTTTT. It is translated as CALRPAGVVSSTGELFF. The V and J genes are TRBV6-2 or TRBV6-3 and TRBJ2-2; 8 nucleotides agree with TRBD2. CDR3 size: 17 residues. Germline V lookup: CDR1 MNHEY, CDR2 SVGEGT. V shed 11 bases and J 4 bases; nucleotides not matched to a gene: 18.

The chain carries TRBV7-9 and TRBJ2-1; D is unclear. With 6 bases removed from V and 5 bases from J, the gap between germline ends came to 5 bases. The CDR3 length is 11 residues. CDR1 is SEHNR, CDR2 FQNEAQ, per germline (reference sequence). The CDR3 loop is CASRADNEQFF. CDR3 nucleotide sequence: TGTGCCAGCAGGGCTGACAATGAGCAGTTCTTC.

This clonotype was detected ten times or more. The CDR3 DNA sequence: TGTGCCAGCAGCTTAGTGAGCACCGGGGAGCTGTTTTTT. Its protein is CASSLVSTGELFF. This chain connects TRBV11-2 to TRBJ2-2; no reliable D call. Germline V gene sequence: CDR1 SGHAT, CDR2 FQNNGV. CDR3 size: 13 residues. V lost 1 base and J lost 4, with 4 bases in between.

The chain has TRBV6-6 and TRBJ2-7; D ambiguous. This CDR3 is built from 12 residues. The V gene's germline CDR1 is MNHNY and CDR2 SVGAGI (reference sequence). V lost 6 bases to trimming and J lost 6 bases, with 12 bases between them. CDR3 region: CASSHTTPEQYF. CDR3 coding DNA: TGTGCCAGCAGCCATACCACACCCGAGCAGTACTTC.

This clonotype was recorded a few times. This rearrangement joins TRBV5-1 to TRBJ1-6; the D is unclear. Germline CDR1 and CDR2: SGHRS and YFSETQ. This CDR3 has 16 amino acids. Trimming took 0 bases from V and 4 from J, leaving 11 bases between them. The CDR3 loop reads CASSLGHGLYNSPLHF. Here the CDR3 DNA reads TGCGCCAGCAGCTTGGGACACGGCCTTTATAATTCACCCCTCCACTTT.

The chain uses TRBV6-1 and TRBJ1-3; D call uncertain. The length of the CDR3 is 14 residues. Trimming took off 10 bases at V and 2 bases at J, with 15 bases between the two ends. Germline CDR1 reads MNHNS; CDR2 reads SASEGT. CDR3 amino acids: CATRRELTGNTIYF. CDR3 in DNA: TGTGCCACGCGTAGGGAGTTGACTGGAAACACCATATATTTT.

The chain combines TRBV7-6 with TRBJ2-5; perhaps TRBD1 as D (6 bases). This CDR3 is 19 amino acids long. CDR1 is SGHVS, CDR2 FNYEAQ, per germline. V gave up 4 bases and J gave up 0 bases, with 24 bases separating them. CDR3 in amino acids: CASSSLRPDRRKYQETQYF. The CDR3, as DNA: TGTGCCAGCAGCTCCCTTCGGCCGGACAGAAGAAAGTACCAAGAGACCCAGTACTTC.

This clonotype was counted a few times. The rearrangement uses TRBV7-2 and TRBJ2-5, with D perhaps matching TRBD1 (6 bases). This CDR3 comprises 15 residues. The germline V and J ends were trimmed by 10 bases and 5 bases, with 23 bases remaining between them. Germline values: CDR1 SGHTA, CDR2 FQGNSA. CDR3 sequence reads: CATTRQGLQGETQYF. In DNA form, the CDR3 reads TGTGCCACCACACGTCAAGGACTCCAGGGGGAGACCCAGTACTTC. The whole variable domain, remainder taken from reference TRBV7-2 and TRBJ2-5, is GAGVSQSPSNKVTEKGKDVELRCDPISGHTALYWYRQSLGQGLEFLIYFQGNSAPDKSGLPSDRFSAERTGGSVSTLTIQRTQQEDSAVYLCATTRQGLQGETQYFGPGTRLLVL.

This sequence joins TRBV11-2 and TRBJ1-4, with a possible D match to TRBD1 (5 bases). V lost 1 base and J 7 bases, leaving 10 bases between the germline ends. The V gene's germline CDR1 is SGHAT and CDR2 FQNNGV. This CDR3 has 14 residues. CDR3 sequence reads: CASSLAGISEKLFF. The CDR3 bases are TGTGCCAGCAGCTTAGCAGGGATTAGTGAAAAACTGTTTTTT.